The clone carrying this T cell receptor (beta chain) was detected only a few times. Antigen: not known. Using quantitative 5'-RACE with molecular barcodes, the authors made TCR beta libraries. TCRdb analysed the 5' RACE reads with MiXCR anew, one entry per CDR3 protein. Of about 220,000 distinct CDR3 sequences in the sample, around 19% were seen once. V was pared by 0 bases and J by 2 bases, with 8 bases between. Germline V gives CDR1 MNHEY, CDR2 SVGAGI. This CDR3 comprises 14 residues. This sample is drawn from a study of CD8 T cells in ankylosing spondylitis. Study-wide results and limits: Disease-linked clones reportedly showed significant enrichment in matched ankylosing spondylitis synovial fluid. Typical of ankylosing spondylitis blood, it appeared, was a TCR beta motif of under 10 highly homologous variants.

The chain couples TRBV6-5 to TRBJ2-7; tentatively, D is TRBD1 (5 bases). The clonotype originates from a male donor with ankylosing spondylitis. Sequenced input: blood, either unsorted or a sorted T cell fraction (not recorded which). CDR3: CASSYSRQTYEQYF. The CDR3 nucleotides read TGTGCCAGCAGTTACTCCCGACAGACCTACGAGCAGTACTTC.